Shown below are 9 T cell receptor beta chains from a single sample sequenced in a study of T cells in Graves' hyperthyroidism and ophthalmopathy. The CDR3 regions of TCR beta were amplified from RNA transcripts. Researchers ran a first-round RT-PCR on the TCR CDR3 using the HTBI primer set. TCRdb reprocessed the multiplex PCR reads with MiXCR, giving one entry per CDR3 protein. The repertoire holds roughly 290,000 distinct CDR3 sequences, approximately 17% seen once, with approximately 57% in the top ten. The sample consisted of blood. The receptor source for this set is a woman aged 60-75 years with Graves' ophthalmopathy.

This clonotype was observed many times. The gene calls are TRBV7-9 and TRBJ2-7; D perhaps matches TRBD1 (6 bases). Germline V gene data show CDR1 as SEHNR and CDR2 as FQNEAQ (reference sequence). Trimming shortened V by 4 bases and J by 7 bases, and 29 bases separated the two germline ends. CDR3 length: 18 amino acids. In DNA form, the CDR3 reads TGTGCCAGCAGCTCAACCAGGGGAGTTGAGATAAAGGGTCGAGAGCAGTACTTC. Protein sequence: CASSSTRGVEIKGREQYF.

J is TRBJ2-1 and V is TRBV7-2; the D is unclear. The CDR3 runs to 16 residues. Germline V gene lookup returns CDR1 SGHTA and CDR2 FQGNSA. Trimming stripped 5 bases from V and 6 bases from J, with 20 bases between. CDR3 coding DNA: TGTGCCAGCAGCCTATCGACCAATCCGAGCCTCAATGAGCAGTTCTTC. Protein: CASSLSTNPSLNEQFF.

V gene TRBV5-5 combines with J gene TRBJ2-7; no definite D call. This CDR3 has 15 residues. Trimming pared 1 base from V and 4 bases from J, leaving 15 bases between. Per germline, CDR1 SGHKS and CDR2 YYEKEE (reference sequence). CDR3 protein: CASSLLYKVSYEQYF. Written as DNA, the CDR3 is TGTGCCAGCAGCTTGCTCTACAAGGTCTCGTACGAGCAGTACTTC.

This clonotype has a count of ten or more. V gene TRBV7-6 combines with J gene TRBJ1-1; D not resolved. V lost 4 bases, J lost 5 bases, and 17 bases lay in between. CDR3 length: 15 amino acids. Germline V gene lookup returns CDR1 SGHVS and CDR2 FNYEAQ. The CDR3 DNA reads TGTGCCAGCAGCTCGTTAGACACCACGGGGACTGAAGCTTTCTTT. It codes for CASSSLDTTGTEAFF.

Comments on this clonotype: A much larger clone differs by one base, so this may be a read error. This rearrangement joins TRBV15 to TRBJ2-1, with TRBD2 identical over 8 bases. This CDR3 comprises 17 residues. Germline-derived CDR1 and CDR2 are LNHNV and YYDKDF (reference sequence). V lost 5 bases and J lost 5; bases outside the gene matches: 14. The CDR3 region is CATSGAGSGDKNNEQFF. Written as DNA, the CDR3 is TGTGCCACCAGCGGAGCTGGTAGCGGGGATAAAAACAATGAGCAGTTCTTC.

This clonotype was counted many times. This chain joins TRBV7-8 and TRBJ2-7; 7 bases fit TRBD2. Germline V gene lookup returns CDR1 SGHVS and CDR2 FQNEAQ. V was clipped by 2 bases and J by 2 bases; unmatched bases: 9. There are 16 residues in the CDR3. CDR3 protein: CASSLMASGFPYEQYF. The DNA for the CDR3 is TGTGCCAGCAGCTTAATGGCTAGCGGTTTCCCCTACGAGCAGTACTTC.

The chain recombines TRBV5-5 with TRBJ1-2, with 7 bases that match TRBD1. The CDR3 sequence is 14 residues long. V gave up 2 bases and J gave up 5 bases; unmatched junction bases: 6. In germline, CDR1 is SGHKS, CDR2 YYEKEE (reference sequence). The CDR3 DNA follows: TGTGCCAGCAGCTTACAGGGGCTTCATTATGGCTACACCTTC. Residues: CASSLQGLHYGYTF.

This chain links TRBV7-9 with TRBJ2-1; the match to TRBD2 covers 12 bases. Germline CDR1 is SEHNR and CDR2 is FQNEAQ (reference sequence). This CDR3 region has 17 residues. The J segment lost 8 bases and the V segment lost 5 bases, leaving 13 bases of the junction unmatched. In nucleotides, the CDR3 is TGTGCCAGCAGCCATTCTAGCGGGGGGGCTTTTGCCCATGAGCAGTTCTTC. It encodes CASSHSSGGAFAHEQFF.

The chain links TRBV5-1 to TRBJ1-2, with D possibly TRBD1 on 6 matching bases. Germline loops: CDR1 SGHRS, CDR2 YFSETQ. V lost 4 bases and J lost 0, with 16 bases in between. There are 16 residues in the CDR3. CDR3 sequence (DNA): TGCGCCAGCAGCCAGGCGGGGCGGACAGCTAACTATGGCTACACCTTC. Translation gives CASSQAGRTANYGYTF.